These T cell receptor beta chains were read from a single sample in a study of shared clonotypes between healthy human individuals. The assay was immunoSEQ multiplex PCR, and TCRdb's table has in-frame clones only and misses some. This table has about 380,000 clones, about 96% appearing once. The sample taken for sequencing was memory CD8+ T cells sorted from blood. All receptors derive from a man aged 25-45 years in good health. Both conserved end residues are part of each CDR3.

V gene: TRBV5-1
J gene: TRBJ1-2
CDR3 protein: CASSPEGAWDYGYTF

V gene: TRBV20-1
J gene: TRBJ1-4
CDR3 protein: CSARDQGKLFF

V gene: TRBV7-9
J gene: TRBJ2-1
CDR3 protein: CASASGRSNEQFF

V gene: TRBV30
J gene: TRBJ1-5
CDR3 protein: CAWSVVGSVRQPQHF

V gene: TRBV18
J gene: TRBJ2-1
CDR3 protein: CASSPMEFRGRDNEQFF

V gene: TRBV19
J gene: TRBJ2-7
CDR3 protein: CASRRGSSYEQYF

V gene: TRBV7-9
J gene: TRBJ1-4
CDR3 protein: CASSFGATNEKLFF

V gene: TRBV10-2
J gene: TRBJ2-5
CDR3 protein: CATRGSGGQETQYF

V gene: TRBV18
J gene: TRBJ2-1
CDR3 protein: CASSPLESSYNEQFF

V gene: TRBV19
J gene: TRBJ2-3
CDR3 protein: CASSTLGTDTQYF

V gene: TRBV5-1
J gene: TRBJ2-7
CDR3 protein: CASSLGMDSWRSSFYEQYF

V gene: TRBV28
J gene: TRBJ1-5
CDR3 protein: CASSLGEEPQHF

V gene: TRBV13
J gene: TRBJ2-3
CDR3 protein: CASSSGTSGTDTQYF

V gene: TRBV4-1
J gene: TRBJ2-1
CDR3 protein: CASSQAGLARYNEQFF

V gene: TRBV4-2
J gene: TRBJ1-6
CDR3 protein: CASSQQGNNSPLHF

V gene: TRBV28
J gene: TRBJ2-3
CDR3 protein: CASSLTTVTDTQYF